This T cell receptor beta chain comes out of a study of cytomegalovirus exposure and HLA in healthy donors. Overall study findings and caveats: What a later analysis showed was that several of the most significant clusters appeared linked to common viral pathogens. Sequencing had likely introduced a cluster of highly shared sequence variants as an artifact.

PCR employed 60 Vbeta and 13 Jbeta primers. Produced via immunoSEQ multiplex PCR; TCRdb's table is partial and in-frame only. In the table there are some 170,000 clones, around four fifths of which are singletons. Concerning this clone itself: Its target is not known. One end of the junction varies from germline; a read error may be responsible.

Per the germline V gene, CDR1 is LGHNA and CDR2 is YSLEER. This CDR3 is built from 16 residues. Sequencing used PBMCs. The rearrangement joins TRBV4-3 to TRBJ2-7; TRBD1 aligns across 9 bases. This receptor was obtained from a man aged 45 to 65 in good health and CMV-seropositive. The CDR3 nucleotides are TGCGCCAGTAGCCCCCAGACCGGGACAGGGAGCTACGAGCAGTACTTC. Translated: CASSPQTGTGSYEQYF.